These 24 T cell receptor beta chains were sequenced from one sample in a study of glioma-infiltrating T cells after dendritic cell vaccination listed by TCRdb under 2016. The library was produced with the immunoSEQ multiplex PCR assay. TCRdb holds this immuneACCESS table with in-frame rearrangements only. Some clones are missing; in checked studies, unresolved V genes explain under half, and the rest has no known cause. Recorded for this sample are fewer than 85,000 clones; about nine tenths of them occurred a single time. The top ten clones comprise 2% to 2.5% of the sample. The time point label here, explained by the study, means: after dendritic cell vaccination, including at tumor progression/relapse. The sequences come from blood, collected after dendritic cell vaccination. All receptors derive from a human donor with glioblastoma.

V usage is TRBV7-9 and J usage is TRBJ1-1; 9 positions match TRBD1. With V trimmed by 3 bases and J by 7 bases, 6 bases remained unmatched. Germline loops: CDR1 SEHNR, CDR2 FQNEAQ (reference sequence). This CDR3 comprises 14 residues. CDR3 amino acids: CASSFRDRVNEAFF. For the CDR3, the DNA is TGTGCCAGCAGCTTTCGGGACAGGGTCAATGAAGCTTTCTTT. Using reference TRBV7-9 and TRBJ1-1 for the parts outside the CDR3, the full variable domain is DTGVSQNPRHKITKRGQNVTFRCDPISEHNRLYWYRQTLGQGPEFLTYFQNEAQLEKSRLLSDRFSAERPKGSFSTLEIQRTEQGDSAMYLCASSFRDRVNEAFFGQGTRLTVV.

This sequence joins TRBV12-5 and TRBJ2-7; D is possibly TRBD2 (5 bases). This CDR3 comprises 13 residues. Trimming cost V 3 bases and J 1 base, with 7 bases left between them. CDR1 and CDR2 from the germline V gene are LGHNT and FRNRAP. The CDR3 reads CASGLAASYEQYF. The CDR3 region has the DNA TGTGCTAGTGGTTTAGCGGCTTCCTACGAGCAGTACTTC.

V usage is TRBV5-1 and J usage is TRBJ1-2; D may be TRBD1 (5 bases). The germline CDR1 and CDR2 sequences are SGHRS and YFSETQ. This CDR3 spans 16 amino acids. The germline V and J ends were trimmed by 4 bases and 4 bases, with 20 bases remaining between them. The CDR3, as DNA: TGCGCCAGCAGCCCTTCTGGGGGGGAAGACGTCTATGGCTACACCTTC. Protein product: CASSPSGGEDVYGYTF. Full variable domain (remainder filled in from reference TRBV5-1 and TRBJ1-2): KAGVTQTPRYLIKTRGQQVTLSCSPISGHRSVSWYQQTPGQGLQFLFEYFSETQRNKGNFPGRFSGRQFSNSRSEMNVSTLELGDSALYLCASSPSGGEDVYGYTFGSGTRLTVV.

The V gene is TRBV28, the J gene TRBJ2-1; possibly TRBD2 for D (6 bases). The CDR3 has 11 amino acids. The V gene lost 8 bases and the J gene lost 9 bases, with 11 bases spanning the gap. From germline, CDR1 is MDHEN and CDR2 SYDVKM. CDR3 protein: CASQTSFEQFF. CDR3 DNA sequence: TGTGCCAGCCAGACTAGTTTTGAGCAGTTCTTC.

The chain links TRBV20-1 to TRBJ2-3; 9 bases agree with TRBD1. Germline CDR1 and CDR2: DFQATT and SNEGSKA (reference sequence). CDR3 length: 11 residues. The CDR3 DNA sequence: TGCGGGACAGGGCTCACAGATACGCAGTATTTT. Translated: CGTGLTDTQYF.

This chain connects TRBV11-3 to TRBJ2-5; TRBD2 matches 10 bases. The CDR3 spans 16 residues. The germline V gene encodes CDR1 SGHNT and CDR2 YENEEA. V shed 1 base and J 2 bases; nucleotides not matched to a gene: 4. The CDR3 coding sequence is TGTGCCAGCAGCTTAGCGAGACTAGCGGGTCAAGAGACCCAGTACTTC. It codes for CASSLARLAGQETQYF.

The V gene is TRBV6-1, the J gene TRBJ2-7; D unresolved. Germline CDR1 MNHNS, CDR2 SASEGT. The CDR3 consists of 13 residues. V was pared by 5 bases and J by 0 bases, with 8 bases between. CDR3 bases: TGTGCCAGCAGTCCGCAGGACTCCTACGAGCAGTACTTC. Its translation is CASSPQDSYEQYF.

This clone was recorded a few times. CDR3 in amino acids: CASSFPPREQFF. The CDR3 DNA is TGTGCCAGCAGCTTCCCCCCCCGGGAGCAGTTCTTC. The genes are TRBV7-2 and TRBJ2-1; D remains ambiguous. Germline V gene sequence: CDR1 SGHTA, CDR2 FQGNSA. V was clipped by 3 bases and J by 10 bases, with 10 bases between them. The CDR3 length is 12 residues.

This chain joins TRBV7-6 and TRBJ2-7, with 11 bases that match TRBD1. V was clipped by 5 bases and J by 5 bases; unmatched bases: 8. CDR3 length: 15 amino acids. Per germline, CDR1 SGHVS and CDR2 FNYEAQ. The CDR3: CASSQWTGGNDEQYF. Written as DNA, the CDR3 is TGTGCCAGCAGCCAGTGGACAGGGGGCAACGACGAGCAGTACTTC.

The chain couples TRBV6-5 to TRBJ1-2; D might be TRBD1 (5 bases). CDR3 length: 14 amino acids. The germline V and J ends were trimmed by 0 bases and 6 bases, with 11 bases remaining between them. Germline V gives CDR1 MNHEY, CDR2 SVGAGI. The CDR3 DNA is TGTGCCAGCAGTTACTCTGCAGGGCGGAATGGCTACACCTTC. Translated, it gives CASSYSAGRNGYTF.

The V and J genes are TRBV2 and TRBJ1-2, with D tentatively TRBD1 (6 bases). Trimming removed 5 bases at V and 4 bases at J, with 8 bases between. CDR1 and CDR2 (germline): SNHLY, FYNNEI. CDR3 size: 12 residues. The CDR3 DNA follows: TGTGCCAGCAGTCGGGGGGCCTATGGCTACACCTTC. It yields the protein CASSRGAYGYTF.

This chain joins TRBV6-1 and TRBJ1-5; D not resolved. The CDR3 contains 14 residues. Germline loops: CDR1 MNHNS, CDR2 SASEGT. V dropped 6 bases and J dropped 6 bases, with 15 bases sitting between them. The CDR3 DNA is TGTGCCAGCAGGGCCGTGCGGGAAGTTCAGCCCCAGCATTTT. It translates to CASRAVREVQPQHF.

The chain couples TRBV7-6 to TRBJ1-1; D is unresolved. Germline V CDR1 and CDR2: SGHVS, FNYEAQ. The CDR3 loop spans 14 amino acids. V lost 3 bases to trimming and J lost 1 base, with 9 bases between them. The CDR3 DNA reads as TGTGCCAGCAGCTTGGAGTTCGGGAACACTGAAGCTTTCTTT. It encodes CASSLEFGNTEAFF. Variable domain in full (rest from reference TRBV7-6 and TRBJ1-1): GAGVSQSPRYKVTKRGQDVALRCDPISGHVSLYWYRQALGQGPEFLTYFNYEAQQDKSGLPNDRFSAERPEGSISTLTIQRTEQRDSAMYRCASSLEFGNTEAFFGQGTRLTVV.

The rearrangement joins TRBV27 to TRBJ2-5; 9 bases match TRBD1. CDR1 and CDR2 (germline): MNHEY, SMNVEV (reference sequence). With V trimmed by 2 bases and J by 5 bases, 9 bases remained unmatched. This CDR3 contains 16 residues. CDR3 sequence (DNA): TGTGCCAGCAGTTTAGATAACAGGGGGCTGTGGGAGACCCAGTACTTC. Its protein product is CASSLDNRGLWETQYF.

This clone has a single count. The sample carries other DNA sequences with the same CDR3. J is TRBJ2-2 and V is TRBV7-9; 9 bases are a match to TRBD2. The J segment lost 6 bases and the V segment lost 1 base, leaving 0 bases of the junction unmatched. CDR1 and CDR2 from the germline V gene are SEHNR and FQNEAQ (reference sequence). The CDR3 runs to 14 residues. The CDR3 region has the DNA TGTGCCAGCAGCTTAGGACTAGCGGCCGGGGAGCTGTTTTTT. Its protein is CASSLGLAAGELFF.

The chain combines TRBV7-9 with TRBJ1-1; D unresolved. The CDR3 extends over 15 amino acids. Germline-derived CDR1 and CDR2 are SEHNR and FQNEAQ (reference sequence). V was cut by 5 bases and J by 0 bases, with 13 bases left in between. The DNA for the CDR3 is TGTGCCAGCAGCAACCCGAGGCGGCTGAACACTGAAGCTTTCTTT. It translates to CASSNPRRLNTEAFF.

The chain recombines TRBV12-5 with TRBJ1-4; 10 bases align to TRBD1. V was pared by 1 base and J by 8 bases, with 4 bases of the junction left unmatched. Germline CDR1 LGHNT, CDR2 FRNRAP. The CDR3 is 15 residues long. In DNA, the CDR3 is TGTGCTAGTGGTTTGGGGGACAGGGGCAGCGAAAAACTGTTTTTT. Residues: CASGLGDRGSEKLFF.

This chain connects TRBV5-6 to TRBJ1-2; no reliable D call. The CDR3 loop spans 14 amino acids. Looked up from germline, CDR1 is SGHDT and CDR2 is YYEEEE. V was shortened by 3 bases and J by 3 bases, with 12 bases between the two germline ends. The CDR3 region has the DNA TGTGCCAGCAGCTGGTCGCAGGTGGACTATGGCTACACCTTC. Its protein is CASSWSQVDYGYTF.

The chain combines TRBV6-5 with TRBJ2-1; 7 bases are shared with TRBD1. The junction had 8 bases not matched to a gene; V was cut back by 0 bases and J by 12 bases. The CDR3 spans 14 residues. The germline CDR1 and CDR2 sequences are MNHEY and SVGAGI. The DNA of the CDR3 is TGTGCCAGCAGTTACTCGACAGGGAATCCTCGGCAGTTCTTC. It codes for CASSYSTGNPRQFF.

About this clone: The same CDR3 can be traced to other DNA sequences in this sample. The J gene is TRBJ1-5, the V gene TRBV7-2, with a possible D match to TRBD1 (6 bases). This CDR3 region has 14 residues. CDR1 SGHTA and CDR2 FQGNSA come from the germline V gene. The V gene lost 5 bases and the J gene lost 1 base, with 9 bases spanning the gap. CDR3 sequence: CASSPGTSNQPQHF. The CDR3 region has the DNA TGTGCCAGCAGCCCCGGGACAAGCAATCAGCCCCAGCATTTT.

V usage is TRBV9 and J usage is TRBJ2-1, with TRBD2 matching 10 bases. The CDR3 has 18 amino acids. Germline V gives CDR1 SGDLS, CDR2 YYNGEE. V lost 6 bases and J lost 5; bases outside the gene matches: 17. The CDR3: CASIPGQVPSGRNNEQFF. CDR3 coding DNA: TGTGCCAGCATCCCTGGACAGGTCCCTAGCGGGAGAAACAATGAGCAGTTCTTC. Based on the CDR3 plus reference TRBV9 and TRBJ2-1, the full variable domain is DSGVTQTPKHLITATGQRVTLRCSPRSGDLSVYWYQQSLDQGLQFLIQYYNGEERAKGNILERFSAQQFPDLHSELNLSSLELGDSALYFCASIPGQVPSGRNNEQFFGPGTRLTVL.

This clone was seen a few times. The chain combines TRBV2 with TRBJ1-4; D gene unclear. This CDR3 region has 13 residues. CDR1 and CDR2 (germline): SNHLY, FYNNEI. V lost 6 bases, J lost 11 bases, and 16 bases lay in between. The DNA of the CDR3 is TGTGCCAGCAGCCCGGACTCCCCGCCGAAACTGTTTTTT. Translation gives CASSPDSPPKLFF.

The V call is TRBV7-9, the J call TRBJ1-1, with 8 positions matching TRBD1. Per germline, CDR1 SEHNR and CDR2 FQNEAQ (reference sequence). The CDR3 is 15 amino acids. Trimming took 5 bases from V and 0 from J; bases not matched to a gene: 5. This chain's CDR3 is CASSARQGMNTEAFF. Here the CDR3 DNA reads TGTGCCAGCAGCGCCCGACAGGGGATGAACACTGAAGCTTTCTTT.

Written as DNA, the CDR3 is TGTGCCAGCAGCTTAGAGGGCCGAGTCTTCTATGGCTACACCTTC. Residues: CASSLEGRVFYGYTF. This rearrangement joins TRBV11-2 to TRBJ1-2; D is unresolved. The V end lost 0 bases, the J end lost 4 bases, and 12 bases lay between the germline ends. The CDR3 is made up of 15 amino acids. The germline V gene has CDR1 SGHAT and CDR2 FQNNGV.